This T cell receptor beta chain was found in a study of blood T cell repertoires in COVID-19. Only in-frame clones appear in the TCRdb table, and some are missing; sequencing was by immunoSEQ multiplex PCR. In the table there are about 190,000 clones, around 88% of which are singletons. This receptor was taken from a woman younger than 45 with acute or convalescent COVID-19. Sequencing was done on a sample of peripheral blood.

The CDR3 is CASSYSATTYEQYF. CDR3 sequence (DNA): TGTGCCAGCAGTTACTCGGCGACAACCTACGAGCAGTACTTC. This chain connects TRBV6-6 to TRBJ2-7; D is unclear. This CDR3 has 14 amino acids. CDR1 and CDR2 (germline): MNHNY, SVGAGI (reference sequence). V lost 0 bases and J lost 2, with 8 bases in between.